This entry lists 13 T cell receptor beta chains sequenced from one sample in a study of neurological immune-mediated disorders (dated by TCRdb to between 2018 and 2021). Libraries were constructed by 5' RACE. The reads were generated on an Illumina HiSeq 2500. TCRdb reprocessed the public reads (quality trimming at Q25 with fastp, clone calling with MiXCR) and kept in-frame beta chains. Duplicate CDR3 protein sequences are folded into a single record with the most common DNA and genes. This sample gives 17,000 or so distinct CDR3 sequences in total; about 2.6% of them show up just once. The ten largest make up 5.5% of the sample. Source material: PBMCs. The receptor source for this set is a woman in her late teens or twenties with multiple sclerosis.

This clonotype is medium-sized by share. The chain joins TRBV10-3 to TRBJ2-7; possibly TRBD1 for D (6 bases). CDR3 size: 16 residues. V gave up 2 bases and J gave up 2 bases, with 16 bases separating them. Germline V CDR1 and CDR2: ENHRY, SYGVKD. DNA for the CDR3: TGTGCCATCAGTGAGCTGGACAGCCTTACACCCTACGAGCAGTACTTC. Translating it yields CAISELDSLTPYEQYF.

This clonotype was recorded many times. V is TRBV9 and J is TRBJ2-5; TRBD1 matches at 8 bases. Germline V gene lookup returns CDR1 SGDLS and CDR2 YYNGEE. After removal of 0 bases from V and 1 base from J, the junction contained 2 bases not matched to a gene. The CDR3 extends over 15 amino acids. The CDR3, as DNA: TGTGCCAGCAGCGTAGACAGGGGGATCCAAGAGACCCAGTACTTC. Translating gives CASSVDRGIQETQYF.

The V and J genes are TRBV29-1 and TRBJ1-1; D not resolved. V was shortened by 4 bases and J by 11 bases, with 5 bases between the two germline ends. Germline V gene sequence: CDR1 SQVTM, CDR2 ANQGSEA. The CDR3 totals 8 residues. The CDR3, as DNA: TGCAGCGTTGGTCATGCTTTCTTT. Its translation: CSVGHAFF.

The V gene is TRBV4-1, the J gene TRBJ2-2; D uncertain. Deletions cut 1 base from V and 6 bases from J, with 12 bases between. CDR3 size: 15 residues. Germline CDR1 is MGHRA and CDR2 is YSYEKL. The CDR3 sequence: CASSQVQVLAGELFF. CDR3 sequence (DNA): TGCGCCAGCAGCCAAGTCCAGGTTCTCGCCGGGGAGCTGTTTTTT.

This clonotype occurred many times. The rearrangement joins TRBV12-3 or TRBV12-4 to TRBJ1-1; no definite D call. The V end lost 5 bases, the J end lost 1 base, and 8 bases lay between the germline ends. The CDR3 sequence is 13 residues long. The CDR3 region is CASSPRANTEAFF. Here the CDR3 DNA reads TGTGCCAGCAGTCCTCGGGCGAACACTGAAGCTTTCTTT.

This clonotype has a count of ten or more. CDR3 coding DNA: TGCAGTGCCACAGGGGAATTATGGTACGAGCAGTACTTC. Translated, it gives CSATGELWYEQYF. The chain uses TRBV20-1 and TRBJ2-7, with 7 bases lining up with TRBD1. With V trimmed by 6 bases and J by 4 bases, 9 bases remained unmatched. The CDR3 is 13 amino acids. Germline V gene data show CDR1 as DFQATT and CDR2 as SNEGSKA (reference sequence).

This sequence joins TRBV11-2 and TRBJ2-6; TRBD1 matches at 8 bases. The CDR3 covers 16 residues. Per the germline V gene, CDR1 is SGHAT and CDR2 is FQNNGV. The junction had 6 bases not matched to a gene; V was cut back by 8 bases and J by 0 bases. CDR3: CASHKTGGSGANVLTF. The CDR3, as DNA: TGTGCCAGCCATAAAACAGGGGGCTCTGGGGCCAACGTCCTGACTTTC.

This clonotype was detected many times. The rearrangement joins TRBV11-2 to TRBJ2-2; 15 bases line up with TRBD2. Germline CDR1 and CDR2: SGHAT and FQNNGV. Trimming removed 5 bases from V and 7 bases from J; junction bases left unmatched: 8. The CDR3 has 17 amino acids. This CDR3 reads CASSLRGGLAGGGELFF. Written as DNA, the CDR3 is TGTGCCAGCAGCCTGCGGGGGGGACTAGCGGGAGGCGGGGAGCTGTTTTTT.

This clonotype was picked up many times. V gene TRBV4-2 combines with J gene TRBJ2-4; the match to TRBD2 covers 11 bases. Germline loops: CDR1 LGHNA, CDR2 YNFKEQ. CDR3 size: 17 residues. The V gene end was trimmed by 3 bases and the J gene end by 8 bases; junction bases not matched to a gene: 12. CDR3 sequence reads: CASSHLGLAGGVDIQYF. The CDR3 bases are TGTGCCAGCAGCCACCTCGGCCTAGCGGGGGGCGTAGACATTCAGTACTTC.

Many counts were recorded for this clonotype. The genes are TRBV24-1 and TRBJ1-2; TRBD1 matches at 11 bases. The J segment lost 7 bases and the V segment lost 4 bases, leaving 4 bases of the junction unmatched. The germline CDR1 and CDR2 sequences are KGHDR and SFDVKD. This CDR3 spans 14 amino acids. In nucleotides, the CDR3 is TGTGCCACCAGTGACCCGGACAGGGGGCTTGGCTACACCTTC. Translating it yields CATSDPDRGLGYTF.

This clonotype is termed medium-sized (0.01 to 0.1%). The V and J genes are TRBV5-3 and TRBJ1-5; no clear D gene. TRBV5-3 is an open reading frame, and its role is uncertain. V gave up 4 bases and J gave up 2 bases, with 7 bases separating them. The CDR3 has 13 residues. DNA for the CDR3: TGTGCCAGAAGCCGGGAATGCAATCAGCCCCAGCATTTT. Its translation is CARSRECNQPQHF.

This clonotype was seen many times. This chain connects TRBV29-1 to TRBJ1-5; TRBD1 matches 8 bases. Germline loops: CDR1 SQVTM, CDR2 ANQGSEA. The CDR3 spans 13 residues. With 6 bases clipped from V and 0 bases from J, the junction kept 1 base outside the gene matches. CDR3 nucleotide sequence: TGCAGCGTAGGACAGGGTAGCAATCAGCCCCAGCATTTT. Amino acid sequence: CSVGQGSNQPQHF.

In its sample, this clonotype was seen a few times. The J gene is TRBJ1-2, the V gene TRBV6-5; no firm D call. CDR3 length equals 13 residues. V was clipped by 0 bases and J by 8 bases, with 10 bases between them. From germline, CDR1 is MNHEY and CDR2 SVGAGI. The CDR3 loop is CASSYSGQSGYTF. The CDR3 DNA follows: TGTGCCAGCAGTTACTCGGGTCAGAGCGGCTACACCTTC.